Each of the 27 T cell receptor beta chains below was sequenced from the same sample in a study of blood T cell repertoires in COVID-19. Data came from immunoSEQ multiplex PCR; TCRdb stores just in-frame clones and leaves some out. The sample has 200,000 to 250,000 clones, about 85% seen once; the top ten hold 11%. Material: PBMCs or T cells enriched from blood (not recorded which). The receptors originated from a man between 25 and 39 years old who had recovered from COVID-19.

This chain links TRBV2 with TRBJ1-2, with D unresolved. V dropped 4 bases and J dropped 6 bases, with 12 bases sitting between them. Germline lookup yields CDR1 SNHLY and CDR2 FYNNEI. This CDR3 has 13 residues. This CDR3 reads CASSVEVENGYTF. CDR3 coding DNA: TGTGCCAGCAGTGTTGAGGTAGAGAATGGCTACACCTTC.

This chain joins TRBV4-3 and TRBJ1-5; D remains unclear. CDR1 is LGHNA, CDR2 YSLEER, per germline. V lost 1 base to trimming and J lost 4 bases, with 8 bases between them. This CDR3 region has 14 residues. In DNA, the CDR3 is TGCGCCAGCAGCCAAGGACTATATAATCAGCCCCAGCATTTT. This encodes CASSQGLYNQPQHF.

This rearrangement joins TRBV29-1 to TRBJ2-1, with a tentative D call TRBD1 (6 bases). From germline, CDR1 is SQVTM and CDR2 ANQGSEA. The CDR3 sequence is 12 residues long. V gave up 4 bases and J gave up 11 bases, with 15 bases separating them. The CDR3 nucleotides are TGCAGCGTTGGGACAGATATTTTACAGCAGTTCTTC. This codes for CSVGTDILQQFF.

V and J are TRBV3-1 (or the pseudogene TRBV3-2) and TRBJ2-1; TRBD2 matches at 11 bases. The CDR3 is 15 residues long. Germline V CDR1 and CDR2: LGHDT, YNNKEL (reference sequence). Trimming cost V 2 bases and J 5 bases; bases outside gene matches: 2. The CDR3 DNA is TGTGCCAGCAGCCAACTAGCGGGAGGCCACAATGAGCAGTTCTTC. Translated: CASSQLAGGHNEQFF.

The chain is built from TRBV6-5 and TRBJ1-1, with D possibly TRBD1 on 5 matching bases. The V end lost 2 bases, the J end lost 1 base, and 8 bases lay between the germline ends. The germline CDR1 and CDR2 sequences are MNHEY and SVGAGI. There are 14 residues in the CDR3. CDR3 in DNA: TGTGCCAGCAGTTACCAGGGCAGGAACACTGAAGCTTTCTTT. It translates to CASSYQGRNTEAFF.

This rearrangement joins TRBV7-9 to TRBJ1-2; D ambiguous. V was clipped by 5 bases and J by 10 bases, with 14 bases between them. The CDR3 is 12 residues long. Germline lookup yields CDR1 SEHNR and CDR2 FQNEAQ (reference sequence). CDR3 amino acids: CASSPEVSHYTF. CDR3 nucleotide sequence: TGTGCCAGCAGCCCAGAGGTCAGCCACTACACCTTC.

The J gene is TRBJ1-1, the V gene TRBV18; D is perhaps TRBD1 (6 bases). Trimming removed 7 bases at V and 1 base at J, with 10 bases between. Germline CDR1 reads KGHSH; CDR2 reads LQKENI. The CDR3 totals 13 residues. CDR3 loop: CASYQGQNTEAFF. In nucleotides, the CDR3 is TGTGCCAGCTACCAGGGACAGAACACTGAAGCTTTCTTT.

The gene calls are TRBV28 and TRBJ1-5; TRBD1 is a possible D gene (5 bases). V was cut by 3 bases and J by 5 bases, with 17 bases left in between. The CDR3 contains 16 residues. CDR1 and CDR2 from the germline V gene are MDHEN and SYDVKM. The CDR3 DNA reads as TGTGCCAGCAGTTTGTGGTCGTCGGGGGGATATCAGCCCCAGCATTTT. This codes for CASSLWSSGGYQPQHF.

J is TRBJ2-7 and V is TRBV20-1; D is tentatively TRBD1 or TRBD2 (6 bases each). The germline CDR1 and CDR2 sequences are DFQATT and SNEGSKA (reference sequence). This CDR3 is built from 13 residues. V lost 3 bases and J lost 4, with 13 bases in between. The CDR3 here is CSASAGTSYEQYF. The DNA for the CDR3 is TGCAGTGCTAGTGCGGGGACATCTTACGAGCAGTACTTC.

This chain links TRBV19 with TRBJ2-7; 7 nucleotides line up with TRBD1. Germline V CDR1 and CDR2: LNHDA, SQIVND (reference sequence). V shed 1 base, J shed 3 bases, and the junction held 3 bases outside the gene matches. This CDR3 region has 14 residues. The CDR3 nucleotides read TGTGCCAGTAGTATAGGACAGGGCATCTACGAGCAGTACTTC. Amino acid sequence: CASSIGQGIYEQYF.

The chain is built from TRBV4-2 and TRBJ2-7, with a weak D call TRBD2 (5 bases). The CDR3 extends over 15 amino acids. Per germline, CDR1 LGHNA and CDR2 YNFKEQ. The germline V and J ends were trimmed by 4 bases and 7 bases, with 20 bases remaining between them. Here the CDR3 DNA reads TGTGCCAGCAGCCCAATAGCTGGTGGACTGAGGGAGCAGTACTTC. This sequence encodes CASSPIAGGLREQYF.

The gene calls are TRBV5-4 and TRBJ2-2; the D gene is possibly TRBD1 (6 bases). V shed 5 bases and J shed 7 bases, with 18 bases lying between them. Germline CDR1 is SGHNT and CDR2 is YYREEE (reference sequence). This CDR3 spans 15 amino acids. CDR3 loop: CASRDGDRLYGELFF. The CDR3 region has the DNA TGTGCCAGCAGGGATGGTGACAGGCTGTACGGGGAGCTGTTTTTT.

The chain's CDR3 is CASSLARASDPYEQYF. DNA for the CDR3: TGCGCCAGCAGCTTGGCCAGGGCATCGGATCCCTACGAGCAGTACTTC. V and J are TRBV5-1 and TRBJ2-7; TRBD1 is a possible D gene (5 bases). Germline values: CDR1 SGHRS, CDR2 YFSETQ. The CDR3 is 16 residues long. Trimming shortened V by 0 bases and J by 2 bases, and 15 bases separated the two germline ends.

The gene calls are TRBV11-3 and TRBJ2-7; D not resolved. CDR1 is SGHNT, CDR2 YENEEA, per germline. The CDR3 loop spans 13 amino acids. V was shortened by 0 bases and J by 3 bases, with 6 bases between the two germline ends. CDR3 amino acids: CASSLEASYEQYF. The CDR3 DNA reads as TGTGCCAGCAGCTTAGAAGCGAGCTACGAGCAGTACTTC. The full variable domain, completed using reference TRBV11-3 and TRBJ2-7, is EAGVVQSPRYKIIEKKQPVAFWCNPISGHNTLYWYLQNLGQGPELLIRYENEEAVDDSQLPKDRFSAERLKGVDSTLKIQPAELGDSAVYLCASSLEASYEQYFGPGTRLTVT.

This clone was found a few times. The chain has TRBV12-3 or TRBV12-4 and TRBJ2-2; D is possibly TRBD1 (6 bases). This CDR3 contains 11 residues. Trimming removed 2 bases at V and 13 bases at J, with 8 bases between. In DNA form, the CDR3 reads TGTGCCAGCAGTTTACAGGGGAGGCTGTTTTTT. Protein: CASSLQGRLFF.

The chain employs TRBV4-2 and TRBJ2-5; possible D gene TRBD2, 7 bases. Looked up from germline, CDR1 is LGHNA and CDR2 is YNFKEQ. V lost 0 bases and J 2 bases, leaving 13 bases between the germline ends. CDR3 length equals 16 residues. This CDR3 reads CASSQDGGRRQETQYF. As DNA, the CDR3 is TGTGCCAGCAGCCAAGACGGGGGGCGTCGGCAAGAGACCCAGTACTTC.

The chain carries TRBV19 and TRBJ1-5; D unclear. The CDR3 totals 14 residues. Germline lookup yields CDR1 LNHDA and CDR2 SQIVND (reference sequence). The V gene lost 3 bases and the J gene lost 6 bases, with 12 bases spanning the gap. As DNA, the CDR3 is TGTGCCAGTAGTATGGCCAGCTCGGGTCAGCCCCAGCATTTT. Its translation: CASSMASSGQPQHF.

The rearrangement uses TRBV28 and TRBJ2-7; D might be TRBD1 (5 bases). The germline gives CDR1 MDHEN, CDR2 SYDVKM. Trimming removed 4 bases from V and 2 bases from J, with 9 bases in between. The CDR3 extends over 13 amino acids. This chain's CDR3 is CASSSVGAYEQYF. The DNA for the CDR3 is TGTGCCAGCAGTTCTGTAGGGGCCTACGAGCAGTACTTC.

The genes are TRBV4-3 and TRBJ1-2; no clear D. Trimming took 0 bases from V and 2 from J, leaving 7 bases between them. Germline-derived CDR1 and CDR2 are LGHNA and YSLEER. The CDR3 sequence is 14 residues long. CDR3 in amino acids: CASSQERQNYGYTF. In nucleotides, the CDR3 is TGCGCCAGCAGCCAAGAACGACAAAACTATGGCTACACCTTC.

The chain couples TRBV4-3 to TRBJ1-1; D perhaps matches TRBD1 (5 bases). The CDR3 is made up of 15 amino acids. V was pared by 3 bases and J by 0 bases, with 11 bases between. Per the germline V gene, CDR1 is LGHNA and CDR2 is YSLEER. CDR3 region: CASSQGTTLNTEAFF. The CDR3 DNA is TGCGCCAGCAGCCAGGGGACTACGCTGAACACTGAAGCTTTCTTT.

The chain links TRBV9 to TRBJ1-3; no reliable D call. The CDR3 is 15 residues long. Trimming removed 0 bases at V and 7 bases at J, with 14 bases between. The germline V gene encodes CDR1 SGDLS and CDR2 YYNGEE. This CDR3 is CASSVAGREGNTIYF. The CDR3 DNA reads TGTGCCAGCAGCGTAGCTGGCCGGGAGGGCAACACCATATATTTT.

The rearrangement links TRBV12-2 to TRBJ2-7; TRBD2, the D gene given by the table, was not confirmed from the DNA. TRBV12-2 represents a pseudogene. CDR3 length equals 18 residues. CDR3 loop: CASRLAQFIAGGRNEQYF. In DNA, the CDR3 is TGTGCAAGTCGCTTAGCCCAATTTATAGCGGGGGGGAGGAACGAGCAGTACTTC.

In this sample, this clone turned up once. The rearrangement joins TRBV7-9 to TRBJ2-7, with no clear D. Germline loops: CDR1 SEHNR, CDR2 FQNEAQ (reference sequence). CDR3 size: 12 residues. Trimming removed 0 bases from V and 7 bases from J, with 7 bases in between. The CDR3 sequence is CASSLAVEEQYF. The CDR3 bases are TGTGCCAGCAGCTTAGCGGTTGAGGAGCAGTACTTC.

This CDR3 reads CASSYGQATNEKLFF. CDR3 bases: TGTGCCAGCAGTTACGGCCAGGCAACTAATGAAAAACTGTTTTTT. The chain is built from TRBV6-2 or TRBV6-3 and TRBJ1-4; no definite D call. The germline gives CDR1 MNHEY, CDR2 SVGEGT. This CDR3 has 15 amino acids. Trimming removed 2 bases from V and 0 bases from J, with 7 bases in between.

This clone has just a few counts. J is TRBJ1-1 and V is TRBV7-9, with 8 bases aligning to TRBD1. CDR1 and CDR2 (germline): SEHNR, FQNEAQ (reference sequence). The CDR3 runs to 14 residues. J gave up 4 bases and V 5 bases, and 6 bases lay outside the gene matches. The CDR3 is CASSPYTGGTEAFF. As DNA, the CDR3 is TGTGCCAGCAGCCCCTACACAGGGGGCACTGAAGCTTTCTTT.

This rearrangement joins TRBV27 to TRBJ2-1; D remains unclear. Trimming stripped 3 bases from V and 9 bases from J, with 9 bases between. Germline assignment: CDR1 MNHEY and CDR2 SMNVEV (reference sequence). The CDR3 spans 12 residues. CDR3 DNA: TGTGCCAGCAGTTTTACAGACGGTGAGCAGTTCTTC. Translation: CASSFTDGEQFF.

This chain joins TRBV7-6 and TRBJ2-7; TRBD2 is a possible D gene (6 bases). The V gene lost 2 bases and the J gene lost 5 bases, with 25 bases spanning the gap. The germline V gene encodes CDR1 SGHVS and CDR2 FNYEAQ. This CDR3 has 18 residues. The CDR3 DNA reads as TGTGCCAGCAGCTTATATAATGGAGGAGGGTCAGAAGTCGACGAGCAGTACTTC. It codes for CASSLYNGGGSEVDEQYF. Combining the CDR3 with reference TRBV7-6 and TRBJ2-7 gives the whole variable domain GAGVSQSPRYKVTKRGQDVALRCDPISGHVSLYWYRQALGQGPEFLTYFNYEAQQDKSGLPNDRFSAERPEGSISTLTIQRTEQRDSAMYRCASSLYNGGGSEVDEQYFGPGTRLTVT.